A selection of T cell receptor beta chains follows, all from one sample in a study of blood T cell repertoires in COVID-19. Here immunoSEQ multiplex PCR was the method, and the copy in TCRdb shows in-frame clones only, minus some. The sample lists about 32,000 clones, over 90% occurring once. The material sequenced was peripheral blood. The receptors were sampled from a male donor with active COVID-19. Each CDR3 is given with its conserved first and last residue. D genes are given only for firm matches. Size is omitted from some rows. Given values are once, few, many or a class for expanded clones.

d_call | clone_size | j_call | v_call | cdr3_aa | cdr3_nt
- | - | TRBJ1-3 | TRBV18 | CASSPYGENTIYF | TGTGCCAGCTCACCCTACGGGGAAAACACCATATATTTT
- | once | TRBJ2-3 | TRBV9 | CASSVAGHSTDTQYF | TGTGCCAGCAGCGTAGCGGGACATAGCACAGATACGCAGTATTTT
- | - | TRBJ1-6 | TRBV6-5 | CASSYLDTLHF | TGTGCCAGCAGTTACCTAGATACCCTCCACTTT
TRBD1 | - | TRBJ1-6 | TRBV3-1/TRBV3-2 | CASSDRGNSPLHF | TGTGCCAGCAGCGACAGGGGTAATTCACCCCTCCACTTT
- | - | TRBJ1-1 | TRBV18 | CASSQRLSRGSDTEAFF | TGTGCCAGCTCACAAAGATTATCGAGGGGGAGTGACACTGAAGCTTTCTTT
- | - | TRBJ2-2 | TRBV9 | CASTKSIRVANTGELFF | TGTGCCAGCACCAAATCCATCAGGGTAGCGAACACCGGGGAGCTGTTTTTT
TRBD1 | once | TRBJ1-1 | TRBV27 | CASSLDRLNTEAFF | TGTGCCAGCAGTTTGGACAGGCTGAACACTGAAGCTTTCTTT
TRBD1 | - | TRBJ1-2 | TRBV5-1 | CASTPGTASLNYGYTF | TGCGCCAGCACCCCCGGGACAGCATCACTTAACTATGGCTACACCTTC
- | once | TRBJ2-2 | TRBV29-1 | CSAIYSRPFTGELFF | TGCAGCGCGATCTATTCGCGTCCTTTCACCGGGGAGCTGTTTTTT
TRBD1 | - | TRBJ1-2 | TRBV7-2 | CASSPSGSRGNYGYTF | TGTGCCAGCAGCCCAAGCGGAAGCAGGGGGAACTATGGCTACACCTTC
TRBD2 | - | TRBJ2-1 | TRBV7-2 | CASSLRTSGGFGSYNEQFF | TGTGCCAGCAGCTTACGGACTAGCGGGGGCTTTGGCTCCTACAATGAGCAGTTCTTC
TRBD1 | - | TRBJ1-2 | TRBV7-8 | CASSRGGTGTLANYGYTF | TGTGCCAGCAGCCGAGGGGGGACAGGGACTCTAGCTAACTATGGCTACACCTTC
- | - | TRBJ1-2 | TRBV12-3/TRBV12-4 | CASAPSANYGYTF | TGTGCCAGCGCGCCGAGTGCTAACTATGGCTACACCTTC
- | - | TRBJ1-1 | TRBV5-6 | CASSLPGPGNTEAFF | TGTGCCAGCAGCTTACCAGGGCCGGGTAACACTGAAGCTTTCTTT
- | - | TRBJ1-2 | TRBV4-1 | CASSQGTPGQSGYTF | TGCGCCAGCAGCCAGGGTACTCCTGGACAGTCCGGCTACACCTTC
TRBD2 | - | TRBJ2-1 | TRBV7-9 | CASSPLPGLAGGNEQFF | TGTGCCAGCAGCCCCCTACCGGGACTAGCGGGGGGGAATGAGCAGTTCTTC